The entry that follows covers one TCR beta chain sequence. These data belong to a study of T cell changes during pregnancy in multiple sclerosis. CDR1 and CDR2 from the germline V gene are MGHRA and YSYEKL. The ends were cut back, 0 bases at V and 4 bases at J, with 7 bases in the middle. The length of the CDR3 is 15 residues. The protocol was immunoSEQ multiplex PCR, while the TCRdb copy is restricted to in-frame clones and leaves out a portion. This table holds 70,000 or so clones, roughly 91% found once. The TCR sequence derives from a female donor in good health, enrolled as a control in a pregnancy study. The sequencing used peripheral blood, collected in the third trimester of pregnancy. The chain is built from TRBV4-1 and TRBJ1-6; D is undetermined. The CDR3 reads CASSQDGLYNSPLHF. CDR3 in DNA: TGCGCCAGCAGCCAAGATGGGCTGTATAATTCACCCCTCCACTTT.